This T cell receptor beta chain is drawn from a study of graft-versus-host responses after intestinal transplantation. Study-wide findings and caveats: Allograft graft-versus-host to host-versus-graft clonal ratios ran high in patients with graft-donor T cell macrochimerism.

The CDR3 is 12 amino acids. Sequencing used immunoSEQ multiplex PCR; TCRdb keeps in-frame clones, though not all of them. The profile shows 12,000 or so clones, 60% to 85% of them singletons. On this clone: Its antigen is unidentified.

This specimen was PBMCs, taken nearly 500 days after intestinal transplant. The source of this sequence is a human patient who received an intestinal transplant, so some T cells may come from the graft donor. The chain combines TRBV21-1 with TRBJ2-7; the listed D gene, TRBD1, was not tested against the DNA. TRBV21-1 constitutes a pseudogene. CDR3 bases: TGTGCCAGCAGGGACAGGGACCGAGAGCAGTACTTC. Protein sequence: CASRDRDREQYF.